These 32 T cell receptor beta chains share one sample of origin, sequenced in a study of tumor-infiltrating lymphocytes in primary liver carcinoma. TCR beta cDNA was reverse-transcribed from around 0.55 ug of total RNA. The reaction used a constant-region primer and ProtoScript II reverse transcriptase. Researchers made the TCR beta libraries by running three nested multiplex PCR rounds with slightly modified ARM-PCR. Use of TRBV1-TRBV30 forward primers with a C-beta reverse primer characterized the first two PCR rounds, which lasted ten to eleven cycles each. TCRdb reprocessed the multiplex PCR reads via MiXCR and lists one record per CDR3 protein. The table lists about 74,000 distinct CDR3 sequences, about 72% of them singletons. Extraction of RNA together with DNA used roughly 20-32 mg of unsorted bulk tissue. The material sequenced was liver tumor tissue from sampling region 4. Subset reported: tumor region T4, right-lateral pole. These receptors all come from a man in his forties with primary liver carcinoma and hepatitis B virus infection.

This clonotype occurred a few times. The J gene is TRBJ2-1, the V gene TRBV20-1, with TRBD2 matching 13 bases. With V trimmed by 6 bases and J by 2 bases, 7 bases remained unmatched. Germline V gene sequence: CDR1 DFQATT, CDR2 SNEGSKA (reference sequence). This CDR3 spans 16 amino acids. The CDR3 here is CSAHTSGRATYNEQFF. CDR3 DNA: TGCAGTGCCCACACTAGCGGGAGGGCCACCTACAATGAGCAGTTCTTC.

Details on this clonotype: The junction differs from germline at one of its ends, possibly a read error. The chain couples TRBV6-1 to TRBJ2-7; D gene ambiguous. Germline V gene lookup returns CDR1 MNHNS and CDR2 SASEGT. The CDR3 length is 12 residues. Here the CDR3 DNA reads TGTGTCAGCAGTGAAATGGCTGTCGAGCAGTACTTC. This codes for CVSSEMAVEQYF.

Concerning this clonotype itself: A much larger clone lies one base from this, so it may be a read error. The chain employs TRBV7-3 and TRBJ2-3, with D possibly being TRBD2 (6 bases). Per germline, CDR1 SGHTA and CDR2 FQGTGA. The CDR3 loop spans 15 amino acids. The CDR3 loop reads CASNLFMGGSDTQYF. The CDR3 DNA reads as TGTGCCAGCAACTTATTTATGGGAGGTTCAGATACGCAGTATTTT.

Comments on this clonotype: This clone may be a read error of a much larger clone one base away. V and J are TRBV28 and TRBJ1-6; weak D call: TRBD1 (6 bases). This CDR3 spans 14 amino acids. CDR1 and CDR2 from the germline V gene are MDHEN and SYDVKM. V lost 3 bases to trimming and J lost 10 bases, with 13 bases between them. As DNA, the CDR3 is TGTGCCAGCAGTTTGGGGGACACGGTCTCACCCCTCCACTTT. Translating gives CASSLGDTVSPLHF.

The chain has TRBV7-2 and TRBJ2-7; tentative D call: TRBD2 (6 bases). V shed 4 bases and J shed 6 bases, with 10 bases lying between them. This CDR3 is 12 amino acids long. CDR1 and CDR2 (germline): SGHTA, FQGNSA. In DNA form, the CDR3 reads TGTGCCAGCAGCTACGGGGACTGCGAGCAGTACTTC. It yields the protein CASSYGDCEQYF.

This clonotype has a count of ten or more. This chain uses TRBV30 with TRBJ2-2, with D perhaps TRBD1 (5 bases). This CDR3 is built from 14 residues. The germline CDR1 and CDR2 sequences are GTSNPN and SVGIG (reference sequence). V shed 3 bases and J shed 5 bases, with 13 bases lying between them. CDR3 region: CAWRGLLWTGELFF. CDR3 sequence (DNA): TGTGCCTGGAGGGGGCTTTTATGGACCGGGGAGCTGTTTTTT.

This clonotype has more than one count but fewer than ten. Here the CDR3 DNA reads TGTGCCAGCAGCTTAGGGGTAGCTCAGCCCCAGCATTTT. Its protein is CASSLGVAQPQHF. The gene calls are TRBV11-2 and TRBJ1-5, with unresolved D. CDR1 is SGHAT, CDR2 FQNNGV, per germline. V lost 1 base and J 6 bases, leaving 7 bases between the germline ends. The CDR3 contains 13 residues.

Comment on this clonotype: One junction end does not reproduce the germline sequence, and a read error may be involved. The chain combines TRBV11-2 with TRBJ2-5; weak D call: TRBD2 (6 bases). The germline gives CDR1 SGHAT, CDR2 FQNNGV. This CDR3 is built from 16 residues. Written as DNA, the CDR3 is TGTGCCAGTAGAGTCCGGGACTCGGCCCACCAAGAGACCCGGTACTTC. This gives the protein CASRVRDSAHQETRYF.

In the case of this clonotype: This clone may be a read error of a much larger clone one base away. The chain carries TRBV7-8 and TRBJ1-1; TRBD1 agrees at 8 bases. The germline V gene has CDR1 SGHVS and CDR2 FQNEAQ. The CDR3 totals 15 residues. As DNA, the CDR3 is TGTGCCAGCAGCTCCGGCAGGGGGCTTGGAACTGAAGTTTTCTTT. Translation: CASSSGRGLGTEVFF.

This clonotype was seen at least ten times. The chain has TRBV19 and TRBJ2-3; D might be TRBD1 (7 bases). Germline-derived CDR1 and CDR2 are LNHDA and SQIVND (reference sequence). The CDR3 is made up of 14 amino acids. The V and J ends lost 6 bases and 4 bases respectively, with 14 bases between them. The chain's CDR3 is CASRPQGGADTQYF. Here the CDR3 DNA reads TGTGCCAGTAGACCTCAGGGGGGCGCAGATACGCAGTATTTT. Filled out from reference TRBV19 and TRBJ2-3, the complete variable domain reads DGGITQSPKYLFRKEGQNVTLSCEQNLNHDAMYWYRQDPGQGLRLIYYSQIVNDFQKGDIAEGYSVSREKKESFPLTVTSAQKNPTAFYLCASRPQGGADTQYFGPGTRLTVL.

In regard to this clonotype: The germline gene is not matched at one end of the junction; a read error may be the cause. CDR3 protein: CVSSLSYRAPVKQVRSYIEQFF. The DNA for the CDR3 is TGTGTCAGCAGCCTCTCCTACCGGGCTCCCGTGAAACAGGTTCGCTCCTACATTGAGCAGTTCTTC. The chain combines TRBV11-2 with TRBJ2-1; the D gene is possibly TRBD1 (5 bases). The CDR3 has 22 residues. From germline, CDR1 is SGHAT and CDR2 FQNNGV.

A remark on this clonotype: The junction shows a germline mismatch at one end, possibly a read error. The chain recombines TRBV4-1 with TRBJ2-7; 11 bases align to TRBD1. There are 16 residues in the CDR3. CDR1 and CDR2 (germline): MGHRA, YSYEKL. CDR3 in amino acids: CASCQATGTGGYEQYF. CDR3 nucleotides: TGCGCCAGCTGCCAGGCCACCGGGACAGGGGGCTACGAGCAGTACTTC.

As for this clonotype: At one of its ends the junction is not consistent with the germline gene, which may arise from a read error. The chain links TRBV28 to TRBJ2-7; 9 bases are shared with TRBD1. Germline V CDR1 and CDR2: MDHEN, SYDVKM. This CDR3 contains 18 residues. This CDR3 reads CANSTIRDRVGSWYEQYF. The CDR3 nucleotides read TGTGCCAACAGTACTATCCGGGACAGGGTGGGGTCTTGGTACGAGCAGTACTTC.

The V call is TRBV10-2, the J call TRBJ2-2, with D perhaps matching TRBD1 (7 bases). CDR3 length equals 16 residues. The V gene's germline CDR1 is WSHSY and CDR2 SAAADI. Trimming took 5 bases from V and 7 from J, leaving 20 bases between them. The CDR3 here is CASSYQTGRYVGELFF. The CDR3 DNA reads as TGCGCCAGCAGTTATCAGACAGGGAGGTACGTCGGGGAGCTGTTTTTT.

Of note for this clonotype: Germline and junction disagree at one end, which may indicate a read error. The gene calls are TRBV6-6 and TRBJ2-7, with 7 bases lining up with TRBD2. Germline CDR1 and CDR2: MNHNY and SVGAGI (reference sequence). The CDR3 length is 15 residues. The CDR3 protein is CASSYKERDSNEQHF. DNA of the CDR3: TGTGCCAGCAGTTACAAAGAGCGGGATAGCAACGAGCAGCATTTC.

A note on this clonotype: A much bigger clone sits one base away, suggesting this may be a read error. The chain uses TRBV5-1 and TRBJ2-7; maybe TRBD2 (6 bases). There are 13 residues in the CDR3. The germline V and J ends were trimmed by 4 bases and 7 bases, with 15 bases remaining between them. Germline CDR1 reads SGHRS; CDR2 reads YFSETQ. The CDR3 here is CASSPGLDGEQYF. DNA for the CDR3: TGCGCCAGCAGCCCGGGACTCGACGGGGAGCAGTACTTC. The full variable domain, rest sourced from reference TRBV5-1 and TRBJ2-7, is KAGVTQTPRYLIKTRGQQVTLSCSPISGHRSVSWYQQTPGQGLQFLFEYFSETQRNKGNFPGRFSGRQFSNSRSEMNVSTLELGDSALYLCASSPGLDGEQYFGPGTRLTVT.

This clonotype was found many times. The rearrangement links TRBV18 to TRBJ1-1; D uncertain. V was pared by 1 base and J by 3 bases, with 12 bases between. This CDR3 is 15 amino acids long. Germline V gene data show CDR1 as KGHSH and CDR2 as LQKENI. CDR3 amino acids: CASSPLIQSDTEAFF. As DNA, the CDR3 is TGTGCCAGCTCACCACTCATACAATCGGACACTGAAGCTTTCTTT.

This clonotype was observed at least ten times. This rearrangement joins TRBV29-1 to TRBJ2-3, with D perhaps TRBD1 (6 bases). There are 14 residues in the CDR3. V lost 0 bases to trimming and J lost 12 bases, with 19 bases between them. CDR1 and CDR2 from the germline V gene are SQVTM and ANQGSEA. The CDR3 reads CSVEDQGTPQTQYF. The CDR3 DNA reads as TGCAGCGTTGAAGATCAGGGGACCCCCCAAACACAGTATTTT.

In the case of this clonotype: Its ends do not fully match the called genes, so a read error is possible. The chain recombines TRBV12-3 or TRBV12-4 with TRBJ2-3; 11 bases fit TRBD2. CDR3 length: 15 amino acids. The CDR3: CASILAGGTTDMQYF. In DNA form, the CDR3 reads TGTGCCAGCATCTTAGCGGGAGGGACCACAGATATGCAGTATTTT.

As concerns this clonotype: One end of the junction is discordant with germline, which a read error may explain. The V and J genes are TRBV29-1 and TRBJ2-7; D might be TRBD1 or TRBD2, each matching 5 bases. The CDR3 spans 16 residues. Germline V gene sequence: CDR1 SQVTM, CDR2 ANQGSEA. CDR3: CSAGWGSAQRSYEQYF. For the CDR3, the DNA is TGCAGCGCTGGATGGGGGTCGGCTCAGCGCTCCTACGAGCAGTATTTC.

Regarding this clonotype: Its ends do not fully match the called genes, so a read error is possible. The V and J genes are TRBV11-2 and TRBJ2-2; D possibly uses TRBD1 or TRBD2 (5 bases each). CDR1 and CDR2 from the germline V gene are SGHAT and FQNNGV. The CDR3 runs 15 residues. CDR3 loop: CVSSLVGRGAGELFF. The DNA of the CDR3 is TGTGTCAGCAGCTTAGTCGGACGGGGCGCCGGGGAACTGTTTTTT.

On this clonotype: At one boundary the junction diverges from the germline segment, which might be a read error. The gene calls are TRBV11-2 and TRBJ2-3; 9 bases agree with TRBD2. The germline V gene has CDR1 SGHAT and CDR2 FQNNGV. CDR3 length: 16 amino acids. The CDR3 loop reads CDSSPPTSGSIDTQCF. The DNA for the CDR3 is TGTGACAGCAGCCCCCCGACTAGCGGTAGCATAGATACGCAGTGTTTT.

As to this clonotype: One end of the junction varies from germline; a read error may be responsible. The CDR3 is CASSPRGSGVNSGTYVPTF. Here the CDR3 DNA reads TGTGCCAGCAGCCCCCGGGGGAGCGGTGTTAACTCTGGGACCTACGTCCCGACTTTC. This chain links TRBV11-1 with TRBJ2-6, with D tentatively TRBD2 (6 bases). Germline CDR1 is SGHAT and CDR2 is FQDESV (reference sequence). CDR3 length equals 19 residues.

This chain links TRBV6-1 with TRBJ2-4; perhaps TRBD2 as D (5 bases). The length of the CDR3 is 15 residues. Germline CDR1 and CDR2: MNHNS and SASEGT. CDR3 sequence (DNA): TGTGCTAGCGAGTCATGGTCGGGTGCCAAAAACATTCAGTACTTC. It translates to CASESWSGAKNIQYF.

This clonotype was found once. V and J are TRBV5-1 and TRBJ2-1; D is perhaps TRBD2 (6 bases). V was clipped by 7 bases and J by 3 bases, with 20 bases between them. The CDR3 covers 16 residues. The germline gives CDR1 SGHRS, CDR2 YFSETQ. The CDR3 loop is CASGRDLRSFYNEQFF. The CDR3 DNA is TGCGCCAGCGGCCGGGACTTGCGGTCCTTCTACAATGAGCAGTTCTTC.

This clonotype has at least ten counts. In DNA form, the CDR3 reads TGCGCCAGCAAAAAGGGGGCAATCCCTGAAGCTTTCTTT. Protein: CASKKGAIPEAFF. The chain recombines TRBV10-2 with TRBJ1-1, with 7 bases lining up with TRBD1. Trimming took 7 bases from V and 6 from J; bases not matched to a gene: 8. The CDR3 spans 13 residues. Germline V gives CDR1 WSHSY, CDR2 SAAADI.

As for this clonotype: With a much larger clone just one base away, this may be a read error. The chain carries TRBV24-1 and TRBJ2-1; possibly TRBD2 for D (6 bases). With 9 bases removed from V and 8 bases from J, the gap between germline ends came to 10 bases. The CDR3 is 11 residues long. In germline, CDR1 is KGHDR, CDR2 SFDVKD. CDR3 sequence (DNA): TGTGCCACCGGTGGGGGGTATGAGCAGTTCTTC. Its protein is CATGGGYEQFF.

In the case of this clonotype: One end of the junction varies from germline; a read error may be responsible. The chain uses TRBV6-6 and TRBJ2-5; 9 bases are a match to TRBD2. The CDR3 runs 15 residues. The germline V gene has CDR1 MNHNY and CDR2 SVGAGI (reference sequence). The CDR3 nucleotides read TGTGCCAGCAGTTACGGGACTAGCTTTGGCGAGACCCAGTGCTTC. This encodes CASSYGTSFGETQCF.

For this clonotype: An end of the junction differs from the germline gene, which may be a read error. The genes are TRBV11-2 and TRBJ2-7; 7 positions match TRBD1. The CDR3 loop spans 15 amino acids. Germline V lookup: CDR1 SGHAT, CDR2 FQNNGV. This CDR3 reads CVSNSTGTVVYEQYF. CDR3 nucleotides: TGTGTCAGCAACTCCACCGGGACAGTGGTCTACGAGCAGTACTTC.

Worth noting for this clonotype: This could be a read error, since a much larger clone is one nucleotide away. This chain joins TRBV28 and TRBJ2-1; 7 bases are a match to TRBD2. The germline gives CDR1 MDHEN, CDR2 SYDVKM. The trim removed 1 base at V and 8 bases at J, leaving 11 bases unmatched. The CDR3 is made up of 16 amino acids. DNA for the CDR3: TGTGCCAGCAGTTTATTAGGCGGGAGTAGTGACTATGAGCAGTTCTTC. Protein sequence: CASSLLGGSSDYEQFF.

About this clonotype: An end of the junction differs from the germline gene, which may be a read error. In DNA, the CDR3 is TGTGCCGGACCGTTCGGGACGGTCTCCTATGAGCAGTACTTC. This translates into CAGPFGTVSYEQYF. The J gene is TRBJ2-7, the V gene TRBV12-3 or TRBV12-4; TRBD1 or TRBD2 may be the D gene (5 bases each). The CDR3 is 14 amino acids.

The gene calls are TRBV4-1 and TRBJ2-1, with no clear D. Per the germline V gene, CDR1 is MGHRA and CDR2 is YSYEKL. Trimming took 9 bases from V and 0 from J, leaving 24 bases between them. The CDR3 loop spans 18 amino acids. The CDR3 region has the DNA TGCGCCAGTAGGCAAGAACCGATAGGCGGTGACTCCTACAATGAGCAGTTCTTC. As protein: CASRQEPIGGDSYNEQFF.